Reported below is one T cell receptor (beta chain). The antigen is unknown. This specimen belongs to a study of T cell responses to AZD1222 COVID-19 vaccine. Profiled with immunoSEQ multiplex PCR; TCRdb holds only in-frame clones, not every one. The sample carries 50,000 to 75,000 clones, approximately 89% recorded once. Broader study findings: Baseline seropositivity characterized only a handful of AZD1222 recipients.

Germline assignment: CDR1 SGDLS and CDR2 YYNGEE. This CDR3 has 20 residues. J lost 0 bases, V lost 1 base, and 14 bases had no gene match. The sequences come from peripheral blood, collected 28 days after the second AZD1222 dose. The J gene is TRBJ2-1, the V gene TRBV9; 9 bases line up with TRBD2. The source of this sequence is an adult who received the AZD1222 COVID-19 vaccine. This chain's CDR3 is CASSVLKGAGGYPSYNEQFF. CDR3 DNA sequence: TGTGCCAGCAGCGTATTAAAGGGAGCGGGAGGTTACCCCTCCTACAATGAGCAGTTCTTC.